This T cell receptor (beta chain) is drawn from a study of read filtering for tumor transcriptome and immune sequencing. Study in general: Patients were 16 to 20 male and about 15 female, mean age 65.9 years, range about 45 to 85. General study findings and limits: Sorted CD138-negative bone marrow cells were not purified T cells. Compared with RNA-seq, IR-seq gave much higher clonotype depth and reliability. Approximately 82% of IR-seq clonotypes had one read, totaling around 3.4% of reads; RNA-seq: about 70% and 40%.

This clonotype was detected ten times or more. The antigen is not known. Trimming at V came to 1 base and at J to 5 bases, leaving 13 bases not matched to a gene. CDR1 and CDR2 from the germline V gene are SGHRS and YFSETQ. The CDR3 extends over 17 amino acids. The library was built from about 400 ng RNA with molecular barcoded adaptors for alpha/delta and beta/gamma chains. MiXCR, run by TCRdb on the reads, gives a single entry per CDR3 protein. The sample includes more than 55,000 distinct CDR3 sequences, less than 20% of them seen just once. The sequenced material came from a population of CD138-negative cells sorted from bone marrow. V gene TRBV5-1 combines with J gene TRBJ2-5; 8 bases fit TRBD2. The clonotype was recovered from a donor at least 40 years old with multiple myeloma. The CDR3 DNA reads TGCGCCAGCAGCTTGTTTGACGGGGGGGCCGGAGATGAGACCCAGTACTTC. It codes for CASSLFDGGAGDETQYF.